One sample yielded the 21 T cell receptor beta chains listed below, sequenced in a study of cytomegalovirus exposure and HLA in healthy donors. The protocol was immunoSEQ multiplex PCR, while the TCRdb copy is restricted to in-frame clones and leaves out a portion. In the table there are approximately 170,000 clones, around 84% of which are singletons. Specimen: PBMCs. Receptors originate from a man younger than 35 in good health and CMV-seropositive.

The chain carries TRBV6-5 and TRBJ1-1, with D possibly TRBD1 on 6 matching bases. V lost 5 bases and J lost 2, with 15 bases in between. There are 15 residues in the CDR3. The V gene's germline CDR1 is MNHEY and CDR2 SVGAGI. The CDR3, as DNA: TGTGCCAGCAGTCTCCAACTGACAGGTAACACTGAAGCTTTCTTT. This sequence encodes CASSLQLTGNTEAFF.

The chain recombines TRBV10-3 with TRBJ2-1; 12 bases fit TRBD2. There are 15 residues in the CDR3. V was pared by 6 bases and J by 8 bases, with 8 bases of the junction left unmatched. Germline loops: CDR1 ENHRY, CDR2 SYGVKD. CDR3 sequence: CAISAGLAGSYEQFF. CDR3 nucleotide sequence: TGTGCCATCAGCGCGGGACTAGCGGGCAGCTATGAGCAGTTCTTC.

V and J are TRBV11-3 and TRBJ2-1; tentatively, D is TRBD1 (6 bases). Per germline, CDR1 SGHNT and CDR2 YENEEA. The V and J ends lost 3 bases and 5 bases respectively, with 14 bases between them. The CDR3 length is 15 residues. CDR3 coding DNA: TGTGCCAGCAGCTTTTCCTTGACAGGAGACAATGAGCAGTTCTTC. Translating gives CASSFSLTGDNEQFF.

The chain has TRBV7-9 and TRBJ2-2; 7 bases fit TRBD1. The CDR3 runs to 13 residues. V was pared by 5 bases and J by 7 bases, with 4 bases of the junction left unmatched. Germline V gene data show CDR1 as SEHNR and CDR2 as FQNEAQ (reference sequence). CDR3: CASSPGTVGELFF. The CDR3 nucleotides read TGTGCCAGCAGCCCCGGGACAGTCGGGGAGCTGTTTTTT.

This clone turned up a few times. The chain links TRBV5-6 to TRBJ2-7; TRBD1 is a possible D gene (6 bases). The CDR3 totals 14 residues. CDR1 SGHDT and CDR2 YYEEEE come from the germline V gene. V was cut by 2 bases and J by 0 bases, with 9 bases left in between. The CDR3 nucleotides read TGTGCCAGCAGCTTTCGACAGGACTCCTACGAGCAGTACTTC. The encoded protein is CASSFRQDSYEQYF. The entire variable domain, with the rest obtained from reference TRBV5-6 and TRBJ2-7, is as follows: DAGVTQSPTHLIKTRGQQVTLRCSPKSGHDTVSWYQQALGQGPQFIFQYYEEEERQRGNFPDRFSGHQFPNYSSELNVNALLLGDSALYLCASSFRQDSYEQYFGPGTRLTVT.

This chain uses TRBV5-1 with TRBJ2-3; 12 bases agree with TRBD2. The J segment lost 1 base and the V segment lost 0 bases, leaving 12 bases of the junction unmatched. Germline assignment: CDR1 SGHRS and CDR2 YFSETQ. The CDR3 covers 20 residues. The CDR3 DNA reads TGCGCCAGCAGCTTGGCCGAGCGCCTAGCGGGAGGGCCGGGCACAGATACGCAGTATTTT. Its protein is CASSLAERLAGGPGTDTQYF.

The chain is built from TRBV9 and TRBJ2-7, with 7 bases lining up with TRBD1. The CDR3 runs 14 residues. V trimming: 5 bases; J trimming: 5 bases; junction bases outside the gene matches: 10. The germline CDR1 and CDR2 sequences are SGDLS and YYNGEE. The CDR3 DNA reads TGTGCCAGCAGTCTTGAGACAGGGCGCCACGAGCAGTACTTC. It codes for CASSLETGRHEQYF.

The chain uses TRBV29-1 and TRBJ2-2; D perhaps matches TRBD1 (5 bases). The CDR3 covers 12 residues. Trimming shortened V by 5 bases and J by 6 bases, and 10 bases separated the two germline ends. Germline V lookup: CDR1 SQVTM, CDR2 ANQGSEA. The CDR3 coding sequence is TGCAGCGTTCCAGGGTGGGCCGGGGAGCTGTTTTTT. This translates into CSVPGWAGELFF.

The chain links TRBV6-1 to TRBJ1-5, with a possible D match to TRBD1 (5 bases). The CDR3 totals 15 residues. Germline-derived CDR1 and CDR2 are MNHNS and SASEGT. Trimming removed 2 bases from V and 5 bases from J, with 13 bases in between. The CDR3 protein is CASSEYVQGDQPQHF. The CDR3 DNA sequence: TGTGCCAGCAGTGAATACGTTCAGGGCGATCAGCCCCAGCATTTT.

The chain couples TRBV29-1 to TRBJ2-1, with D hard to call. The CDR3 runs to 12 residues. V lost 2 bases, J lost 7 bases, and 9 bases lay in between. Germline CDR1 is SQVTM and CDR2 is ANQGSEA. CDR3 amino acids: CSVETQLNEQFF. The CDR3 DNA is TGCAGCGTTGAAACACAGCTTAATGAGCAGTTCTTC.

This clone has just one count. The chain is built from TRBV2 and TRBJ2-6; 8 bases are shared with TRBD1. The CDR3 consists of 18 residues. Germline values: CDR1 SNHLY, CDR2 FYNNEI. Trimming took 4 bases from V and 0 from J; bases not matched to a gene: 8. The CDR3 bases are TGTGCCAGCAGTGCCTCGACAGGGGTCAGCTCTGGGGCCAACGTCCTGACTTTC. Residues: CASSASTGVSSGANVLTF. Together with reference TRBV2 and TRBJ2-6, the CDR3 gives the full variable domain: EPEVTQTPSHQVTQMGQEVILRCVPISNHLYFYWYRQILGQKVEFLVSFYNNEISEKSEIFDDQFSVERPDGSNFTLKIRSTKLEDSAMYFCASSASTGVSSGANVLTFGAGSRLTVL.

V usage is TRBV28 and J usage is TRBJ1-3; D ambiguous. The CDR3 extends over 17 amino acids. The germline V gene encodes CDR1 MDHEN and CDR2 SYDVKM. V lost 3 bases and J lost 0, with 15 bases in between. CDR3 DNA: TGTGCCAGCAGTTTCCCGCTACAGTCTTTCTCTGGAAACACCATATATTTT. Its translation is CASSFPLQSFSGNTIYF.

CDR3 protein: CASSLGRTGNTIYF. As DNA, the CDR3 is TGTGCCAGCAGCTTGGGGAGGACTGGAAACACCATATATTTT. The rearrangement joins TRBV5-6 to TRBJ1-3; D ambiguous. CDR3 length: 14 amino acids. Looked up from germline, CDR1 is SGHDT and CDR2 is YYEEEE. Trimming pared 0 bases from V and 2 bases from J, leaving 6 bases between.

The V gene is TRBV5-1, the J gene TRBJ2-5, with a tentative D call TRBD2 (6 bases). Germline V gene lookup returns CDR1 SGHRS and CDR2 YFSETQ. Trimming took off 5 bases at V and 2 bases at J, with 16 bases between the two ends. CDR3 length equals 15 residues. CDR3 amino acids: CASSPMISGQETQYF. CDR3 bases: TGCGCCAGCAGTCCGATGATTAGCGGACAAGAGACCCAGTACTTC.

The V and J genes are TRBV28 and TRBJ1-2, with D perhaps matching TRBD1 (5 bases). CDR3 length: 12 residues. From germline, CDR1 is MDHEN and CDR2 SYDVKM. V lost 5 bases, J lost 3 bases, and 7 bases lay in between. This CDR3 reads CASSKTDYGYTF. In nucleotides, the CDR3 is TGTGCCAGCAGTAAGACAGACTATGGCTACACCTTC.

The J gene is TRBJ2-7, the V gene TRBV5-6, with D perhaps matching TRBD2 (6 bases). The CDR3 runs to 12 residues. Between the trimmed V and J ends, which lost 3 bases and 9 bases, there was a span of 13 bases. Germline V lookup: CDR1 SGHDT, CDR2 YYEEEE. The CDR3 DNA reads as TGTGCCAGCAGCTCGGGGGTAGACGTGCAGTACTTC. It codes for CASSSGVDVQYF.

This clone has only one observation. The chain combines TRBV5-1 with TRBJ1-1; the match to TRBD1 covers 8 bases. CDR1 SGHRS and CDR2 YFSETQ come from the germline V gene. With V trimmed by 0 bases and J by 1 base, 2 bases remained unmatched. The CDR3 has 15 amino acids. The CDR3 sequence is CASSLGGQGNTEAFF. In DNA, the CDR3 is TGCGCCAGCAGCTTGGGTGGACAGGGGAACACTGAAGCTTTCTTT.

This sequence joins TRBV7-9 and TRBJ1-5; D gene ambiguous. Germline loops: CDR1 SEHNR, CDR2 FQNEAQ (reference sequence). The CDR3 is 14 residues long. V dropped 5 bases and J dropped 7 bases, with 15 bases sitting between them. The CDR3 loop reads CASSPEGGLQPQHF. As DNA, the CDR3 is TGTGCCAGCAGCCCCGAGGGTGGGTTGCAGCCCCAGCATTTT.

The chain carries TRBV27 and TRBJ2-3; 10 positions match TRBD2. Germline loops: CDR1 MNHEY, CDR2 SMNVEV (reference sequence). V shed 4 bases and J 6 bases; nucleotides not matched to a gene: 10. This CDR3 has 16 residues. CDR3 sequence: CASSSWASGSGDTQYF. In DNA, the CDR3 is TGTGCCAGCAGTTCATGGGCTAGCGGGAGCGGGGATACGCAGTATTTT.

V usage is TRBV7-9 and J usage is TRBJ2-1; 10 bases agree with TRBD1. CDR1 and CDR2 (germline): SEHNR, FQNEAQ (reference sequence). The ends lost 5 bases at V and 4 bases at J; junction bases unmatched: 5. CDR3 length: 15 amino acids. This CDR3 is CASSNTGQGYNEQFF. In DNA, the CDR3 is TGTGCCAGCAGCAACACGGGACAGGGGTACAATGAGCAGTTCTTC.

This clone came up once. The V and J genes are TRBV28 and TRBJ2-7; 10 bases match TRBD1. Germline V gives CDR1 MDHEN, CDR2 SYDVKM. V trimming: 6 bases; J trimming: 0 bases; junction bases outside the gene matches: 2. The CDR3 is 14 residues long. The CDR3 spells CASRTGGSSYEQYF. Written as DNA, the CDR3 is TGTGCCAGCAGGACAGGGGGCAGCTCCTACGAGCAGTACTTC.